These T cell receptor beta chains were read from a single sample in a study of blood T cell repertoires in COVID-19. The repertoire was sequenced with immunoSEQ multiplex PCR; TCRdb's copy has only in-frame clones and lacks some. The sample has approximately 120,000 clones; approximately 85% are singletons. Specimen: peripheral blood. Source of these receptors: an elderly man with active or convalescent COVID-19. CDR3s include the opening cysteine and the closing phenylalanine or tryptophan. A D gene is named only where the DNA matches it firmly. Clone sizes are given selectively: once, few, many, or a class where the clone is expanded.

>16|-|TRBD1|TRBV7-2|TRBJ1-1
CASSFRTGGLNTEAFF
TGTGCCAGCAGCTTTAGGACAGGGGGCCTGAACACTGAAGCTTTCTTT
>13|-|TRBD1|TRBV7-8|TRBJ2-7
CASNSDRGHEQYF
TGTGCCAGCAACTCCGACAGGGGGCACGAGCAGTACTTC
>14|once|TRBD1|TRBV11-2|TRBJ1-2
CASSSDRVLAGYTF
TGTGCCAGCAGCTCCGACAGGGTTTTAGCAGGCTACACCTTC
>13|-|TRBD1|TRBV29-1|TRBJ1-2
CSVAEGAGGGYTF
TGCAGCGTGGCCGAGGGGGCGGGAGGAGGCTACACCTTC
>14|once|TRBD1|TRBV28|TRBJ1-6
CASESGQGSSPLHF
TGTGCCAGCGAATCGGGACAGGGGAGTTCACCCCTCCACTTT
>10|-|-|TRBV20-1|TRBJ1-2
CSAREDGYTF
TGCAGTGCTAGGGAGGATGGCTACACCTTC
>16|-|TRBD1|TRBV19|TRBJ1-6
CASTRRTGTANSPLHF
TGTGCCAGTACAAGACGAACCGGGACAGCGAATTCACCCCTCCACTTT
>19|-|TRBD2|TRBV18|TRBJ2-5
CASSPYRLAGGPTEETQYF
TGTGCCAGCTCGCCGTACAGACTAGCGGGAGGCCCGACCGAAGAGACCCAGTACTTC
>15|-|TRBD2|TRBV7-7|TRBJ2-2
CASSSGLGNTGELFF
TGTGCCAGCAGCTCGGGACTAGGGAACACCGGGGAGCTGTTTTTT
>15|-|TRBD1|TRBV4-3|TRBJ1-1
CASSGTGRINTEAFF
TGCGCCAGCAGCGGGACAGGGAGAATTAACACTGAAGCTTTCTTT
>12|once|-|TRBV6-2/TRBV6-3|TRBJ1-1
CASSSINTEAFF
TGTGCCAGCAGCTCTATTAACACTGAAGCTTTCTTT
>14|-|-|TRBV11-1|TRBJ2-1
CASSLAGEHNEQFF
TGTGCCAGCAGCTTAGCGGGAGAACACAATGAGCAGTTCTTC